This entry lists 4 T cell receptor beta chains sequenced from one sample in a study of regulatory T cells in long-lasting Graves disease (dated by TCRdb to about 2021). The time point label, as the study defines it: persistent/refractory GD, antithyroid drugs over 5 years with positive TRAb. RNA was extracted from PBMCs in TRIzol for both TCR sequencing and RNA sequencing. Library construction relied on multiplex PCR. Sequencing used an Illumina HiSeq 4000. TCR beta libraries were built with iRepertoire HTBI primers and Arm-PCR amplification of CDR3 regions. Clones were called with MiXCR by TCRdb after fastp trimmed the public reads at Q25, and only in-frame beta chains were retained. CDR3 protein sequences are deduplicated, and each keeps its most common genes and DNA. The sample table shows roughly 700,000 distinct CDR3 sequences, and around 30% are seen once. The ten top clones hold under 55% of the sample.

Sample: peripheral blood mononuclear cells (PBMCs), taken when the disease was refractory, from a patient treated with antithyroid drugs. Receptors were obtained from a female donor with Graves disease.

The chain combines TRBV7-9 with TRBJ2-5; D possibly uses TRBD1 or TRBD2 (5 bases each). CDR1 SEHNR and CDR2 FQNEAQ come from the germline V gene (reference sequence). The CDR3 loop spans 15 amino acids. V was shortened by 3 bases and J by 4 bases, with 15 bases between the two germline ends. As DNA, the CDR3 is TGTGCCAGCAGCTTGCCAACAGGCCGGGGAGAGACCCAGTACTTC. Translating it yields CASSLPTGRGETQYF.

This clonotype turned up a few times. The V call is TRBV30, the J call TRBJ1-2; D ambiguous. Trimming removed 0 bases at V and 8 bases at J, with 13 bases between. The CDR3 is 13 residues long. Germline lookup yields CDR1 GTSNPN and CDR2 SVGIG (reference sequence). CDR3 nucleotide sequence: TGTGCCTGGAGTGTACAAAGGGCGAGAGGCTACACCTTC. Translated: CAWSVQRARGYTF.

This clonotype occurred once. V gene TRBV10-2 combines with J gene TRBJ1-2; unclear D gene. CDR3 length equals 14 residues. The germline V gene has CDR1 WSHSY and CDR2 SAAADI. The V and J ends lost 0 bases and 4 bases respectively, with 9 bases between them. CDR3 coding DNA: TGCGCCAGCAGTGAGTCGACTCGGGGCTATGGCTACACCTTC. It specifies CASSESTRGYGYTF.

This clonotype was seen repeatedly, ten times or more. The chain links TRBV2 to TRBJ2-5, with TRBD2 matching 9 bases. Germline V gene lookup returns CDR1 SNHLY and CDR2 FYNNEI. The CDR3 spans 15 residues. V lost 2 bases and J lost 5; bases outside the gene matches: 6. The CDR3 DNA follows: TGTGCCAGCAGTGAACCAGCGGGAGGCGGGGAGACCCAGTACTTC. Its protein product is CASSEPAGGGETQYF.